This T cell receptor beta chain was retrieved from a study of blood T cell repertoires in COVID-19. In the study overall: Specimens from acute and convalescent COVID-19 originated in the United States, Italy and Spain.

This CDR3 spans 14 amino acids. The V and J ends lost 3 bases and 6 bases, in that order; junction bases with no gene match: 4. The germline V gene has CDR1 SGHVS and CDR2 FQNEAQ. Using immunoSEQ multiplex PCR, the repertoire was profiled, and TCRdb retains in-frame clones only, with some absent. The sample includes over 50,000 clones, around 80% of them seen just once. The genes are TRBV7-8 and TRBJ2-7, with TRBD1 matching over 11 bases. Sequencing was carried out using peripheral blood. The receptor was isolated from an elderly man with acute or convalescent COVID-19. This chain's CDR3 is CASSLGQGVGEQYF. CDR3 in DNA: TGTGCCAGCAGCTTGGGACAGGGGGTCGGCGAGCAGTACTTC.